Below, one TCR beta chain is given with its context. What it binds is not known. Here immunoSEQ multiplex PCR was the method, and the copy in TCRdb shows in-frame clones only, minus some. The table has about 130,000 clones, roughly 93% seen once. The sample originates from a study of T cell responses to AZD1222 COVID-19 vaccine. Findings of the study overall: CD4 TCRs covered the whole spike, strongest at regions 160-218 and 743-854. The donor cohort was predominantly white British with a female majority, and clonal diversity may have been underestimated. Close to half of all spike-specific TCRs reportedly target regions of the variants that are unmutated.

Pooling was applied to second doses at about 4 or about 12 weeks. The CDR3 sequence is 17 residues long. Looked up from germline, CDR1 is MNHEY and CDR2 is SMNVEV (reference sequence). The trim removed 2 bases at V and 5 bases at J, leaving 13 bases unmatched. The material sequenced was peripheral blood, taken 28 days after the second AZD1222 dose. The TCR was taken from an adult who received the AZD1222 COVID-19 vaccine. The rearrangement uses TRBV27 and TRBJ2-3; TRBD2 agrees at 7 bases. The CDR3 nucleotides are TGTGCCAGCAGTTTAGGGTTAATGGCGGGGGTGGAAGATACGCAGTATTTT. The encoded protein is CASSLGLMAGVEDTQYF.